This TCR beta chain was captured by sequencing in a study of blood T cell repertoires in COVID-19. Profiled with immunoSEQ multiplex PCR; TCRdb holds only in-frame clones, not every one. The data contain 89,000 or so clones, around 85% of them singletons. The germline V gene has CDR1 MGHRA and CDR2 YSYEKL. The CDR3 length is 13 residues. The ends were cut back, 4 bases at V and 3 bases at J, with 10 bases in the middle. The sample comprised peripheral blood. The clonotype comes from a human donor in a cohort sampled during active COVID-19. The chain joins TRBV4-1 to TRBJ2-7; a weak D match, TRBD1 (5 bases). The CDR3 nucleotides read TGCGCCAGCAGCCTCCGACAGTTCTACGAGCAGTACTTC. It translates to CASSLRQFYEQYF.